The sequence of this T cell receptor (beta chain) was determined in a study of T cell repertoires in cytomegalovirus infection (dated by TCRdb to the late 2010s). Describing the broader study: Recently identified HLA-C-restricted CMV epitopes, whose presentation resists viral immunomodulation, were targeted by peptide stimulations together with well-studied HLA-B-restricted epitopes. Because public TCR beta signatures pointed to carriage of CMV infection together with the matching HLA type, the HLA type of each donor mattered for the analysis.

The paper's findings and limits, for the study overall: In both this cohort and an independent cohort of approximately 350 donors, the cumulative frequency of public TCR beta family members distinguished carriers of CMV infection plus the relevant HLA type. The ex vivo response was dominated by HLA-C-restricted CMV-specific TCR beta clonotypes, which also provided the single most frequent clonotype in two of eight donors.

TCRdb records Illumina HiSeq 1500 as the sequencer. TCRdb trimmed public reads at Q25 via fastp, called clones via MiXCR and kept in-frame beta chains. Entries that share a CDR3 protein sequence are merged under the most common genes and DNA. This sample is represented by around 900,000 distinct CDR3 sequences; around 32% of them were singletons. The leading ten clones occupy more than 12% of the sample. V is trimmed back by 6 bases and J by 7 bases, and the junction contains 12 bases that no gene match accounts for. Its CDR3 holds 15 amino acids, cysteine through phenylalanine. Only CDR3 DNA remains: 45 bases, in frame from the first base. The germline V gene sets CDR1 to SNHLY and CDR2 to FYNNEI. The treatment or condition label on this specimen signifies: in vitro stimulation with specific CMV peptide epitopes to enrich CMV-specific T cells. This clonotype was seen a handful of times. The antigen it recognizes is unknown. It has no much larger one-base neighbor in the sample; base qualities were not kept.

Sequencing was performed on cultured CD8+ T cells from PBMCs, taken from culture after CMV antigen stimulation. Here the chain combines TRBV2 and TRBJ1-5, with TRBD1 matching 7 junction bases. This receptor was taken from a human donor in good health (CMV status not recorded). Some clones in this sample may be carry-over from other donors' samples. Read as DNA, the sequence is TGTGCCAGCAGGGAGAGACAGGGTTGGGAGCAGCCCCAGCATTTT. It is translated as CASRERQGWEQPQHF. The full variable domain, with segments outside the CDR3 supplied by the reference TRBV2 and TRBJ1-5 proteins, appears as EPEVTQTPSHQVTQMGQEVILRCVPISNHLYFYWYRQILGQKVEFLVSFYNNEISEKSEIFDDQFSVERPDGSNFTLKIRSTKLEDSAMYFCASRERQGWEQPQHFGDGTRLSIL.